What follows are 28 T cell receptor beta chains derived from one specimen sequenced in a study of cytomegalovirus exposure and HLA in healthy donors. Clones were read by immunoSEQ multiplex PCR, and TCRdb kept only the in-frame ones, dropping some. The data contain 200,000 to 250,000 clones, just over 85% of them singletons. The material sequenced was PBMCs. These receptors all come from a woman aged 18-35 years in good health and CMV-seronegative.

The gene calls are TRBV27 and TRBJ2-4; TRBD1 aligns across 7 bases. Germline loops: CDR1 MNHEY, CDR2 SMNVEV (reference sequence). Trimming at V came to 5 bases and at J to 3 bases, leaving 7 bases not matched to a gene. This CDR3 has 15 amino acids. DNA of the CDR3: TGTGCCAGCAGTGGCCTGGGACAGTTCAAAAACATTCAGTACTTC. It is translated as CASSGLGQFKNIQYF.

DNA for the CDR3: TGTGCCAGCAGTTGGGCCCCCCAGCCCCAGCATTTT. This gives the protein CASSWAPQPQHF. The chain joins TRBV28 to TRBJ1-5; D unclear. Trimming pared 4 bases from V and 7 bases from J, leaving 8 bases between. The length of the CDR3 is 12 residues. Germline assignment: CDR1 MDHEN and CDR2 SYDVKM.

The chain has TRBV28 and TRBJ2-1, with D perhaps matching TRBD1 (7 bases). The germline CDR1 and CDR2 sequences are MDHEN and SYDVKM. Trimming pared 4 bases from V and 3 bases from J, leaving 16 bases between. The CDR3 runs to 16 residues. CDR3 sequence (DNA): TGTGCCAGCAGTTCCCAGCGACAGGGACTCTACAATGAGCAGTTCTTC. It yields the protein CASSSQRQGLYNEQFF.

CDR3 coding DNA: TGTGCCAGCAGTTTTTCGGGGGTTCGCACCGGGGAGCTGTTTTTT. Translated: CASSFSGVRTGELFF. The J gene is TRBJ2-2, the V gene TRBV28; tentatively, D is TRBD2 (6 bases). The germline V gene has CDR1 MDHEN and CDR2 SYDVKM. The CDR3 runs to 15 residues. V dropped 3 bases and J dropped 4 bases, with 12 bases sitting between them.

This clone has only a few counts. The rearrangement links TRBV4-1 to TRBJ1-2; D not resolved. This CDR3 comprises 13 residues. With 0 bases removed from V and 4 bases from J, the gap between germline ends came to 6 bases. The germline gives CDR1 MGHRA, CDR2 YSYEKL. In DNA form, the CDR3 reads TGCGCCAGCAGCCAAGAACCTACCTATGGCTACACCTTC. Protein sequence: CASSQEPTYGYTF.

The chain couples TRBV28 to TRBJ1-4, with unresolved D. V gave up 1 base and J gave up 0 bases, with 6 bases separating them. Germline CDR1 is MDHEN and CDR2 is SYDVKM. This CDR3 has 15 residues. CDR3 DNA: TGTGCCAGCAGTTTATTCGGGTCAACTAATGAAAAACTGTTTTTT. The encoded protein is CASSLFGSTNEKLFF.

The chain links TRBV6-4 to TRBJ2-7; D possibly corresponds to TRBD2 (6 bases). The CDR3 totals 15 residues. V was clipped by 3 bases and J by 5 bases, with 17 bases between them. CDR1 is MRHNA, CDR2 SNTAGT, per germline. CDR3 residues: CASSDQMAGRDEQYF. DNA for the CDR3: TGTGCCAGCAGTGATCAAATGGCGGGAAGGGACGAGCAGTACTTC.

Here the CDR3 DNA reads TGCGCCAGCAGCCAAGATTTGGGCCGGGGTGGATACATTCAGTACTTC. Its translation is CASSQDLGRGGYIQYF. The genes are TRBV4-3 and TRBJ2-4; weak D call: TRBD2 (5 bases). This CDR3 has 16 amino acids. Trimming removed 0 bases from V and 8 bases from J, with 17 bases in between. Germline-derived CDR1 and CDR2 are LGHNA and YSLEER.

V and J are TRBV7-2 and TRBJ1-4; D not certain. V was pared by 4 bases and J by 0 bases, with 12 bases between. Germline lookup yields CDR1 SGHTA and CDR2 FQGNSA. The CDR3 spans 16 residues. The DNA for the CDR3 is TGTGCCAGCAGCTCGAGGGCTAACCCAACTAATGAAAAACTGTTTTTT. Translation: CASSSRANPTNEKLFF.

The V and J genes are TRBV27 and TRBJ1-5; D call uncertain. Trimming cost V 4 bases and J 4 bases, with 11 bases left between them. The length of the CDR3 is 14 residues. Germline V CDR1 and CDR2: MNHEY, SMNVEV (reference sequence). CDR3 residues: CASSSTSPNQPQHF. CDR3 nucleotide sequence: TGTGCCAGCAGTTCCACATCCCCAAATCAGCCCCAGCATTTT.

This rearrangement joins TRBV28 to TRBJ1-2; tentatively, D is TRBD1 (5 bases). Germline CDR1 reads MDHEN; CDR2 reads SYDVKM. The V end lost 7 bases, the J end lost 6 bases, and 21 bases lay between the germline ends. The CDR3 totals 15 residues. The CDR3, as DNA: TGTGCCAGCATCCCCCCTGGCAGGGTCGTCCATGGCTACACCTTC. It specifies CASIPPGRVVHGYTF.

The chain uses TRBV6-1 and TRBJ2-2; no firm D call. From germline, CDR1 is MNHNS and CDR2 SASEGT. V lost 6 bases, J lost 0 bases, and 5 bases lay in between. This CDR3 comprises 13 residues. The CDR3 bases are TGTGCCAGCAGATTCGCGAACACCGGGGAGCTGTTTTTT. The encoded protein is CASRFANTGELFF.

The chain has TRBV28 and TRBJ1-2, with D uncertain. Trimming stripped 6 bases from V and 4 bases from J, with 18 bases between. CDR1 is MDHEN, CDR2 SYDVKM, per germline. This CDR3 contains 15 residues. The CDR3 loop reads CASSGMMGRFYGYTF. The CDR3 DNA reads TGTGCCAGCAGCGGGATGATGGGCAGATTCTATGGCTACACCTTC.

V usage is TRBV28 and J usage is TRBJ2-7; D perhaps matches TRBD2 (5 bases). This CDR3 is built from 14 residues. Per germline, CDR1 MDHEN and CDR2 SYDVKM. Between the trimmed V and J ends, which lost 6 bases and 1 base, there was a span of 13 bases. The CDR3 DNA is TGTGCCAGCAGCGATGGCTGGAGGTCCTACGAGCAGTACTTC. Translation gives CASSDGWRSYEQYF.

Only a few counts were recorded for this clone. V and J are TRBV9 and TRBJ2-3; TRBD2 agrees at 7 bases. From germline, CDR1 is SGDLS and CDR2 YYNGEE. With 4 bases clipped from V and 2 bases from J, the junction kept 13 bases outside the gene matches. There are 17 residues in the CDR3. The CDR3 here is CASSQYAGTNPTDTQYF. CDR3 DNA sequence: TGTGCCAGCAGCCAGTACGCCGGGACTAACCCCACAGATACGCAGTATTTT.

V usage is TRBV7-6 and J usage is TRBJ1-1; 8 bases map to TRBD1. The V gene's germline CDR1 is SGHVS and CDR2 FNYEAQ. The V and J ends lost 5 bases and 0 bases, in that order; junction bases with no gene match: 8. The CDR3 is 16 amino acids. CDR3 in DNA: TGTGCCAGCAGCGTCCGACCACAGGGGGTGAACACTGAAGCTTTCTTT. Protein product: CASSVRPQGVNTEAFF.

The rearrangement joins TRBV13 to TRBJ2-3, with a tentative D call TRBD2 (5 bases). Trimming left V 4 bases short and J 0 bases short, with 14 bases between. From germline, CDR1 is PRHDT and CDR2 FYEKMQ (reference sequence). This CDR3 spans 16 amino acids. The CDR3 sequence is CASSSRRRSSTDTQYF. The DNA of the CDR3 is TGTGCCAGCAGCTCACGACGGAGGTCAAGCACAGATACGCAGTATTTT.

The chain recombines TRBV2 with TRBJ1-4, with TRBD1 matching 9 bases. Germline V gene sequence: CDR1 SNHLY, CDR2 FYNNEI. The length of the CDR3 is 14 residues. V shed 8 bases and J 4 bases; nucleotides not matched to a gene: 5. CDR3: CASRPGQGNEKLFF. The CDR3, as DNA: TGTGCCAGCCGCCCGGGACAGGGTAATGAAAAACTGTTTTTT.

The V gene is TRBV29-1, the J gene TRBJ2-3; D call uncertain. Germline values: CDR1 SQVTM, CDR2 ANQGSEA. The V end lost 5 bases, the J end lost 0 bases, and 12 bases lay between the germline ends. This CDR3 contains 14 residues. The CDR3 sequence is CSVRLTMSTDTQYF. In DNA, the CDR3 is TGCAGCGTTAGACTGACGATGAGCACAGATACGCAGTATTTT.

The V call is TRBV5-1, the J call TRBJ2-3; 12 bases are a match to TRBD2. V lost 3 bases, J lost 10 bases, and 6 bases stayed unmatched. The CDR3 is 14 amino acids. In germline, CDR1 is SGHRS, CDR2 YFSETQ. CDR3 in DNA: TGCGCCAGCAGCTCCGGGACTAGCGGGTCTGCGCAGTATTTT. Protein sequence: CASSSGTSGSAQYF.

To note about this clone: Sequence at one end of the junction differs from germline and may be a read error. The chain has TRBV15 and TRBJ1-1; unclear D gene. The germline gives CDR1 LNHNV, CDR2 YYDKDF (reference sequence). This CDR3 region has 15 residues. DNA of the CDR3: TGTGCCACCAGCGGAGAAGAGACACAGAACACTGAAGCTTTCTTT. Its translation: CATSGEETQNTEAFF.

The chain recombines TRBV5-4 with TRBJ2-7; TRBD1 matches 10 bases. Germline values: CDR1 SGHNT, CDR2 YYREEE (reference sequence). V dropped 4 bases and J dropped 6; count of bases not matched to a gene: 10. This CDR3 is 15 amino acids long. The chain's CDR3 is CASSLPGQGIREQYF. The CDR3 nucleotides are TGTGCCAGCAGCCTCCCGGGACAGGGGATTCGCGAGCAGTACTTC.

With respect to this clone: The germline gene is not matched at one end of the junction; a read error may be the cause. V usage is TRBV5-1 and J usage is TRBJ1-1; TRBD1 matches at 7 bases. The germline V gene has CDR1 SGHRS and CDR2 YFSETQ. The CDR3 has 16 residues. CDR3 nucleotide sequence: TGCGCCAGCAGCCCAGGCTACAGGGGCACTAACAGTGAAGCTTTCTTT. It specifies CASSPGYRGTNSEAFF. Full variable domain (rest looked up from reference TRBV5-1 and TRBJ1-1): KAGVTQTPRYLIKTRGQQVTLSCSPISGHRSVSWYQQTPGQGLQFLFEYFSETQRNKGNFPGRFSGRQFSNSRSEMNVSTLELGDSALYLCASSPGYRGTNSEAFFGQGTRLTVV.

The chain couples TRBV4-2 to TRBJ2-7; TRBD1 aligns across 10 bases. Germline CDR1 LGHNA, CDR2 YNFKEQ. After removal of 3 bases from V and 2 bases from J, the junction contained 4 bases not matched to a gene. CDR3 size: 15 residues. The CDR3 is CASSQRDRGPYEQYF. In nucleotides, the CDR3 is TGTGCCAGCAGCCAGCGGGACAGGGGTCCCTACGAGCAGTACTTC.

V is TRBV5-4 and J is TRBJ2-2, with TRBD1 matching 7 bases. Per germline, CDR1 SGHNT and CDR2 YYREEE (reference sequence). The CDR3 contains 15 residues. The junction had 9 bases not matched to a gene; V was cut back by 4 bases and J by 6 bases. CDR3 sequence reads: CASSLGQGGPGELFF. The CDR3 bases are TGTGCCAGCAGCCTAGGTCAAGGGGGCCCCGGGGAGCTGTTTTTT.

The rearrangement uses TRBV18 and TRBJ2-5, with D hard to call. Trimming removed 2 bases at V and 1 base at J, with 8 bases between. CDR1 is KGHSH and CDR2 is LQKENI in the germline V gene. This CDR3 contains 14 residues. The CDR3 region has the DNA TGTGCCAGCTCACCAGACACAGCCCAAGAGACCCAGTACTTC. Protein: CASSPDTAQETQYF. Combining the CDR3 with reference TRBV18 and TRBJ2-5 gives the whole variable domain NAGVMQNPRHLVRRRGQEARLRCSPMKGHSHVYWYRQLPEEGLKFMVYLQKENIIDESGMPKERFSAEFPKEGPSILRIQQVVRGDSAAYFCASSPDTAQETQYFGPGTRLLVL.

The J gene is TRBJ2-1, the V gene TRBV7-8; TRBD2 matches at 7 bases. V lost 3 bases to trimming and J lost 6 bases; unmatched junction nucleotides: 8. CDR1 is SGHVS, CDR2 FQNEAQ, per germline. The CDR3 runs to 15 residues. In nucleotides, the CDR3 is TGTGCCAGCAGCTTGGTACCGGGAGGCGGCAATGAGCAGTTCTTC. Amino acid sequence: CASSLVPGGGNEQFF.

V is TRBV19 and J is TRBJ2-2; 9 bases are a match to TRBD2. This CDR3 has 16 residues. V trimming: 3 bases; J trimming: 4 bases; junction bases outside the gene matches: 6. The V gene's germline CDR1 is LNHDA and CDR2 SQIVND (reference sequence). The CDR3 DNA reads TGTGCCAGTAGTATGCTAGCGGGAATTTCCACCGGGGAGCTGTTTTTT. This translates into CASSMLAGISTGELFF.